Shown below are 26 T cell receptor beta chains from a single sample sequenced in a study of cytomegalovirus exposure and HLA in healthy donors. The PCR used 60 Vbeta and 13 Jbeta primers. Data came from immunoSEQ multiplex PCR; TCRdb stores just in-frame clones and leaves some out. The listing records 55,000 to 65,000 clones. Sequencing was done on a sample of PBMCs. These TCRs come from a woman between 18 and 29 years old in good health and CMV-seronegative.

The CDR3 bases are TGTGCCAGCAGGAACGGGGTTTGGGCCCAAGAGACCCAGTACTTC. As protein: CASRNGVWAQETQYF. The rearrangement joins TRBV6-5 to TRBJ2-5; tentative D call: TRBD2 (5 bases). Germline V lookup: CDR1 MNHEY, CDR2 SVGAGI. The CDR3 is 15 amino acids. V was clipped by 6 bases and J by 1 base, with 15 bases between them.

This chain links TRBV29-1 with TRBJ2-2; TRBD1 matches 9 bases. The CDR3 contains 19 residues. V lost 3 bases and J lost 4; bases outside the gene matches: 18. Germline values: CDR1 SQVTM, CDR2 ANQGSEA. The CDR3 DNA follows: TGCAGCGTTGAGTGGGGACAGGGAAGGATTTGGGATTGCACCGGGGAGCTGTTTTTT. Protein product: CSVEWGQGRIWDCTGELFF.

V gene TRBV5-1 combines with J gene TRBJ2-5, with TRBD1 matching 11 bases. The CDR3 spans 15 residues. Looked up from germline, CDR1 is SGHRS and CDR2 is YFSETQ. V lost 2 bases to trimming and J lost 4 bases; unmatched junction nucleotides: 4. The CDR3 loop is CASSFAGTGGETQYF. The CDR3 DNA is TGCGCCAGCAGCTTTGCCGGGACAGGGGGAGAGACCCAGTACTTC.

The J gene is TRBJ1-1, the V gene TRBV7-9; D is possibly TRBD1 (5 bases). Per the germline V gene, CDR1 is SEHNR and CDR2 is FQNEAQ (reference sequence). The CDR3 consists of 14 residues. V dropped 4 bases and J dropped 2 bases, with 11 bases sitting between them. Here the CDR3 reads CASSSGTLNTEAFF. CDR3 nucleotide sequence: TGTGCCAGCAGCTCCGGGACTCTAAACACTGAAGCTTTCTTT.

The chain has TRBV19 and TRBJ2-7; TRBD2 matches 11 bases. This CDR3 is built from 14 residues. Trimming cost V 5 bases and J 4 bases; bases outside gene matches: 4. CDR1 is LNHDA, CDR2 SQIVND, per germline (reference sequence). CDR3 residues: CASSEASGRYEQYF. The CDR3 bases are TGTGCCAGTAGTGAGGCTAGCGGGAGGTACGAGCAGTACTTC.

CDR3 sequence reads: CATRYLAGEGYEQYF. The CDR3, as DNA: TGTGCCACTCGGTATCTAGCGGGGGAGGGCTACGAGCAGTACTTC. The gene calls are TRBV19 and TRBJ2-7; TRBD2 aligns across 10 bases. The CDR3 sequence is 15 residues long. In germline, CDR1 is LNHDA, CDR2 SQIVND (reference sequence). With V trimmed by 10 bases and J by 3 bases, 12 bases remained unmatched.

The chain recombines TRBV5-1 with TRBJ2-5, with a weak D call TRBD1 (6 bases). Germline V CDR1 and CDR2: SGHRS, YFSETQ. Trimming took 1 base from V and 5 from J, leaving 12 bases between them. This CDR3 has 14 amino acids. This CDR3 reads CASSLQGTQETQYF. The CDR3 bases are TGCGCCAGCAGCTTGCAGGGGACCCAGGAGACCCAGTACTTC.

The gene calls are TRBV4-1 and TRBJ2-3, with 9 bases matching TRBD1. The germline V gene encodes CDR1 MGHRA and CDR2 YSYEKL. The V gene end was trimmed by 2 bases and the J gene end by 4 bases; junction bases not matched to a gene: 4. CDR3 length: 15 amino acids. CDR3 loop: CASSQRQGVADTQYF. The CDR3 region has the DNA TGCGCCAGCAGCCAAAGACAGGGGGTTGCAGATACGCAGTATTTT.

The chain is built from TRBV9 and TRBJ1-1; no clear D gene. Germline CDR1 is SGDLS and CDR2 is YYNGEE. This CDR3 contains 15 residues. The V end lost 0 bases, the J end lost 0 bases, and 9 bases lay between the germline ends. The CDR3 loop is CASSVGGVVNTEAFF. For the CDR3, the DNA is TGTGCCAGCAGCGTAGGAGGCGTAGTGAACACTGAAGCTTTCTTT.

The rearrangement links TRBV25-1 to TRBJ1-1; D might be TRBD1 (5 bases). Deletions cut 8 bases from V and 3 bases from J, with 13 bases between. The CDR3 contains 13 residues. Per the germline V gene, CDR1 is MGHDK and CDR2 is SYGVNS. The CDR3 protein is CASAGGGDTEAFF. CDR3 nucleotide sequence: TGTGCCAGCGCCGGCGGAGGGGACACTGAAGCTTTCTTT.

DNA of the CDR3: TGTGCCAGCAGTTCGGGGGGTGTCCCCTACAATGAGCAGTTCTTC. This sequence encodes CASSSGGVPYNEQFF. V usage is TRBV27 and J usage is TRBJ2-1; TRBD2 matches 7 bases. CDR3 length: 15 residues. The germline V gene encodes CDR1 MNHEY and CDR2 SMNVEV (reference sequence). With 4 bases clipped from V and 2 bases from J, the junction kept 5 bases outside the gene matches.

V and J are TRBV18 and TRBJ1-3; no clear D. V was cut by 1 base and J by 0 bases, with 13 bases left in between. CDR1 and CDR2 from the germline V gene are KGHSH and LQKENI. There are 17 residues in the CDR3. CDR3 sequence: CASSPRGSIPSGNTIYF. The DNA for the CDR3 is TGTGCCAGCTCACCACGAGGCAGCATCCCCTCTGGAAACACCATATATTTT.

This rearrangement joins TRBV30 to TRBJ2-7, with 7 bases lining up with TRBD1. This CDR3 region has 13 residues. Germline V lookup: CDR1 GTSNPN, CDR2 SVGIG (reference sequence). Losses at the gene ends were 2 bases for V and 7 bases for J; bases not matched to a gene: 8. In DNA form, the CDR3 reads TGTGCCTGGAGTCCAGACAGGGTAAGGGAGCAGTACTTC. Encoded protein: CAWSPDRVREQYF.

This rearrangement joins TRBV5-4 to TRBJ2-7, with D unclear. The CDR3 has 14 amino acids. Trimming shortened V by 2 bases and J by 3 bases, and 12 bases separated the two germline ends. The V gene's germline CDR1 is SGHNT and CDR2 YYREEE (reference sequence). This CDR3 reads CASSLTGADYEQYF. The CDR3 bases are TGTGCCAGCAGCTTAACGGGTGCCGACTACGAGCAGTACTTC.

The chain couples TRBV28 to TRBJ1-1; no firm D call. The CDR3 contains 12 residues. Looked up from germline, CDR1 is MDHEN and CDR2 is SYDVKM. The V and J ends lost 7 bases and 4 bases respectively, with 10 bases between them. The CDR3 nucleotides read TGTGCCAGCATAAGCTCGTCCACTGAAGCTTTCTTT. It codes for CASISSSTEAFF.

The V gene is TRBV30, the J gene TRBJ1-4; D may be TRBD1 (5 bases). V was pared by 2 bases and J by 0 bases, with 7 bases between. The germline V gene has CDR1 GTSNPN and CDR2 SVGIG (reference sequence). The length of the CDR3 is 14 residues. In nucleotides, the CDR3 is TGTGCCTGGAGTTTGGACACAACTAATGAAAAACTGTTTTTT. It codes for CAWSLDTTNEKLFF.

The CDR3, as DNA: TGTGCCAGCAGTTACTCAAGCAGGGGTTCCAACGAGCAGTACTTC. Its protein product is CASSYSSRGSNEQYF. This chain connects TRBV6-6 to TRBJ2-7; tentative D call: TRBD1 (6 bases). The CDR3 runs to 15 residues. Germline CDR1 MNHNY, CDR2 SVGAGI (reference sequence). V was shortened by 0 bases and J by 5 bases, with 14 bases between the two germline ends.

This chain joins TRBV11-2 and TRBJ2-7; TRBD2 is a possible D gene (6 bases). Trimming pared 4 bases from V and 1 base from J, leaving 11 bases between. The V gene's germline CDR1 is SGHAT and CDR2 FQNNGV. CDR3 length: 14 amino acids. The CDR3 sequence: CASSWEDGSYEQYF. Here the CDR3 DNA reads TGTGCCAGCAGCTGGGAGGACGGGTCCTACGAGCAGTACTTC.

The chain has TRBV19 and TRBJ1-1; tentative D call: TRBD1 (5 bases). The CDR3 contains 15 residues. Between the trimmed V and J ends, which lost 4 bases and 4 bases, there was a span of 16 bases. Germline V gene lookup returns CDR1 LNHDA and CDR2 SQIVND (reference sequence). DNA for the CDR3: TGTGCCAGTAGTAGCCCTGGGGGGGAGCCCACTGAAGCTTTCTTT. As protein: CASSSPGGEPTEAFF.

The chain recombines TRBV11-2 with TRBJ1-2, with D possibly TRBD1 on 5 matching bases. Germline values: CDR1 SGHAT, CDR2 FQNNGV. V dropped 3 bases and J dropped 10 bases, with 12 bases sitting between them. The CDR3 is 12 amino acids. The CDR3 DNA follows: TGTGCCAGCAGCTTCCTGTTAGGGGACTACACCTTC. As protein: CASSFLLGDYTF.

The chain couples TRBV5-6 to TRBJ2-7; 10 nucleotides match TRBD2. This CDR3 has 15 amino acids. The V gene end was trimmed by 1 base and the J gene end by 3 bases; junction bases not matched to a gene: 4. CDR1 SGHDT and CDR2 YYEEEE come from the germline V gene. CDR3 sequence (DNA): TGTGCCAGCAGCTTGACCGGACTAGCGGACTACGAGCAGTACTTC. Its translation: CASSLTGLADYEQYF.

The chain employs TRBV30 and TRBJ2-5, with D perhaps matching TRBD2 (6 bases). The germline V and J ends were trimmed by 2 bases and 5 bases, with 15 bases remaining between them. Germline loops: CDR1 GTSNPN, CDR2 SVGIG (reference sequence). There are 14 residues in the CDR3. In DNA, the CDR3 is TGTGCCTGGAGTCTACGTGGTGGGGGGGAGACCCAGTACTTC. Its protein product is CAWSLRGGGETQYF.

The rearrangement uses TRBV4-1 and TRBJ1-4, with a weak D call TRBD1 (6 bases). Germline V gene sequence: CDR1 MGHRA, CDR2 YSYEKL. This CDR3 comprises 15 residues. V gave up 2 bases and J gave up 4 bases, with 11 bases separating them. CDR3 sequence (DNA): TGCGCCAGCAGCCAATCGACAGGTATTAATGAAAAACTGTTTTTT. Its translation: CASSQSTGINEKLFF.

The chain is built from TRBV19 and TRBJ2-1; TRBD1 agrees at 9 bases. Losses at the gene ends were 3 bases for V and 3 bases for J; bases not matched to a gene: 3. Germline loops: CDR1 LNHDA, CDR2 SQIVND (reference sequence). This CDR3 region has 15 residues. The CDR3 spells CASSMTGGDYNEQFF. The CDR3 DNA reads TGTGCCAGTAGTATGACAGGGGGTGACTACAATGAGCAGTTCTTC.

V gene TRBV13 combines with J gene TRBJ2-1; 11 nucleotides match TRBD2. Germline V gene lookup returns CDR1 PRHDT and CDR2 FYEKMQ (reference sequence). J lost 10 bases, V lost 6 bases, and 5 bases had no gene match. The CDR3 extends over 13 amino acids. The CDR3 DNA reads as TGTGCCAGCAGGACTAGCGGGGAAGGAGAGCAGTTCTTC. Translated: CASRTSGEGEQFF.

The chain employs TRBV13 and TRBJ2-7, with 7 bases fitting TRBD2. With V trimmed by 1 base and J by 5 bases, 5 bases remained unmatched. The CDR3 has 14 residues. The germline gives CDR1 PRHDT, CDR2 FYEKMQ (reference sequence). CDR3 sequence (DNA): TGTGCCAGCAGCTTAGAGGGAGGGGAGGACGAGCAGTACTTC. Its protein product is CASSLEGGEDEQYF. The full variable domain, completed using reference TRBV13 and TRBJ2-7, is AAGVIQSPRHLIKEKRETATLKCYPIPRHDTVYWYQQGPGQDPQFLISFYEKMQSDKGSIPDRFSAQQFSDYHSELNMSSLELGDSALYFCASSLEGGEDEQYFGPGTRLTVT.